The present T cell receptor (beta chain) was sequenced within a study of PD-1 blockade in classical Hodgkin lymphoma. Study results and caveats: Factors driving the repertoire differences, possibly disease activity or prior therapy, remain undefined. Partial responders and progressors had significantly lower baseline TCR diversity. It was CD4+ TCR diversity, not CD8+, that rose significantly by C4D1.

A word on this clone: Antigen: not known.

The repertoire was sequenced with immunoSEQ multiplex PCR; TCRdb's copy has only in-frame clones and lacks some. The table has some 17,000 clones, around 75% seen once. The sample's time point: cycle 4 day 1 (C4D1), after less than 7 weeks of nivolumab. All the patients suffered relapse after autologous stem cell transplantation, and brentuximab vedotin exposure differed. The CD4+ T cells used were purified from thawed PBMCs through magnetic negative selection. This sequence was found in a human donor with classical Hodgkin lymphoma. The source material was CD4+ T cells from blood, sampled before the fourth cycle of nivolumab.

This CDR3 reads CASSLGTSGDTQYF. DNA of the CDR3: TGTGCCAGCAGCTTAGGGACTAGCGGAGATACGCAGTATTTT. The chain couples TRBV7-8 to TRBJ2-3; 10 bases agree with TRBD2. V shed 1 base, J shed 5 bases, and the junction held 0 bases outside the gene matches. Germline CDR1 is SGHVS and CDR2 is FQNEAQ. The CDR3 is 14 residues long.